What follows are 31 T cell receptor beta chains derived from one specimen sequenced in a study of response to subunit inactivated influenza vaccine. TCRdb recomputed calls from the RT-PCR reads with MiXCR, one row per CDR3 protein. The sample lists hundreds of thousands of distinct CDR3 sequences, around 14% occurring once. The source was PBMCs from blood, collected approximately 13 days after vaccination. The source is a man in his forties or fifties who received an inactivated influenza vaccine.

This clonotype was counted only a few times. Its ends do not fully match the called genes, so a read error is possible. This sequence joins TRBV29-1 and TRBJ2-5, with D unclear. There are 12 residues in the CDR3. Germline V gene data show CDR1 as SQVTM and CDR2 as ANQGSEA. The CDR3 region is CSTQQREALYDF. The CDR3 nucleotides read TGCAGCACACAACAAAGAGAGGCACTATATGACTTC.

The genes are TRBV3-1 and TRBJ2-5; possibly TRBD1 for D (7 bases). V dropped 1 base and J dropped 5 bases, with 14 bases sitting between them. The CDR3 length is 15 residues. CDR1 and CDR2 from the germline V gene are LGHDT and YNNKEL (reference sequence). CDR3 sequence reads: CASSQARGAWETQYF. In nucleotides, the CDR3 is TGTGCCAGCAGCCAAGCCAGGGGGGCGTGGGAGACCCAGTACTTC.

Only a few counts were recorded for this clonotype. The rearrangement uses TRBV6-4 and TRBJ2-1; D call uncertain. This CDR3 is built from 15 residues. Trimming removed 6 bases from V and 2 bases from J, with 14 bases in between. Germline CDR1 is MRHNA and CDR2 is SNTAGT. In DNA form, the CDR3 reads TGTGCCAGCAGCGCTCTGGGTAGCCCCTACAATGAGCAGTTCTTC. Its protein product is CASSALGSPYNEQFF.

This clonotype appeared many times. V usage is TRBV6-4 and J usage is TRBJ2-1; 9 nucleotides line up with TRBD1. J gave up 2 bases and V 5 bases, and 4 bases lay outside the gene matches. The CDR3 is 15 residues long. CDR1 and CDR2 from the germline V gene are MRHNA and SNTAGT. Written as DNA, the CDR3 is TGTGCCAGCAGTCCGACAGGGGGAGCCTACAATGAGCAGTTCTTC. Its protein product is CASSPTGGAYNEQFF.

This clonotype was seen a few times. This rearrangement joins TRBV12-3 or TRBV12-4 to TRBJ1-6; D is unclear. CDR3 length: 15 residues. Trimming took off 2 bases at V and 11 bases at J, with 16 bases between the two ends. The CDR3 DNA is TGTGCCAGCAGTTTAAGCAGTTCGGGATCCCCACCCCTCCACTTT. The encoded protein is CASSLSSSGSPPLHF.

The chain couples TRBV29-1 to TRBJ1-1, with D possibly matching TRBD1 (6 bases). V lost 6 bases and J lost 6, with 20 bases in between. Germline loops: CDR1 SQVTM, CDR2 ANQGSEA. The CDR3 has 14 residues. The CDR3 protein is CSVDGGRGVAEAFF. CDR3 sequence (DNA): TGCAGCGTGGACGGGGGCAGGGGCGTTGCTGAAGCTTTCTTT.

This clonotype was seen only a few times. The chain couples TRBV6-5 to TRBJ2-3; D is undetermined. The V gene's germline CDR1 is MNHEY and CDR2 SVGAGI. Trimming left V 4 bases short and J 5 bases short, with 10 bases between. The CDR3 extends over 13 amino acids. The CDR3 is CASSSTWRDTQYF. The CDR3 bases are TGTGCCAGCAGTTCCACATGGAGAGATACGCAGTATTTT.

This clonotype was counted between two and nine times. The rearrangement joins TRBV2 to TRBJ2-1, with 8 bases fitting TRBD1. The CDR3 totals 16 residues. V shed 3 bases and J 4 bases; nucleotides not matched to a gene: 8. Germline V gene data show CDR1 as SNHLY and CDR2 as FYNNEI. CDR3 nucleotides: TGTGCCAGCAGTGATTCTCGGACAGGGATTTACAATGAGCAGTTCTTC. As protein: CASSDSRTGIYNEQFF.

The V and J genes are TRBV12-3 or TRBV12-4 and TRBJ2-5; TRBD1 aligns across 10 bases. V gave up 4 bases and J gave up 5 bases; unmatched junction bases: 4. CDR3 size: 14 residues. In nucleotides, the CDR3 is TGTGCCAGCAGTTCGACAGGGGGCTGGGAGACCCAGTACTTC. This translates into CASSSTGGWETQYF.

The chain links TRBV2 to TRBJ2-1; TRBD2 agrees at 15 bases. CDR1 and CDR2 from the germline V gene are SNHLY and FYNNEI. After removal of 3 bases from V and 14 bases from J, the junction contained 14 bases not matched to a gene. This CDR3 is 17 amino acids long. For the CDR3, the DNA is TGTGCCAGCAGTGAGCAGGGAGCCGGACTAGCGGGGGGGCCCGAGTTCTTC. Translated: CASSEQGAGLAGGPEFF.

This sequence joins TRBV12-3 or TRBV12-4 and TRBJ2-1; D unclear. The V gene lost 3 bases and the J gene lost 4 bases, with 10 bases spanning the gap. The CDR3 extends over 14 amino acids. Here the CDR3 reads CASSFNPRYNEQFF. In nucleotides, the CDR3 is TGTGCCAGCAGTTTTAATCCCCGGTACAATGAGCAGTTCTTC.

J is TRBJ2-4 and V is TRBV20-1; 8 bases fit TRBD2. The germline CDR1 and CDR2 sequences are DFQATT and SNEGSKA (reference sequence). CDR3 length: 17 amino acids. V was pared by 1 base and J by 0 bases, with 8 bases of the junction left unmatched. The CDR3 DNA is TGCAGTGCTAGAGCGGAACTAGCGGAAGTAGCCAAAAACATTCAGTACTTC. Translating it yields CSARAELAEVAKNIQYF.

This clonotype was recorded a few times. CDR3 protein: CASSFSLAIEQYF. The CDR3, as DNA: TGTGCCAGCAGTTTTAGCCTAGCCATCGAGCAGTACTTC. The rearrangement links TRBV12-3 or TRBV12-4 to TRBJ2-7; tentative D call: TRBD2 (5 bases). V was clipped by 3 bases and J by 6 bases, with 12 bases between them. The CDR3 length is 13 residues.

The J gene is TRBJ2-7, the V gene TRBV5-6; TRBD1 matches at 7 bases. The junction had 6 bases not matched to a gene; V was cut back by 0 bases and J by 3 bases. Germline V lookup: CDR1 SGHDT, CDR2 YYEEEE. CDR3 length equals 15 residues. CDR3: CASSLGQGEYYEQYF. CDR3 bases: TGTGCCAGCAGCTTGGGGCAGGGGGAATACTACGAGCAGTACTTC.

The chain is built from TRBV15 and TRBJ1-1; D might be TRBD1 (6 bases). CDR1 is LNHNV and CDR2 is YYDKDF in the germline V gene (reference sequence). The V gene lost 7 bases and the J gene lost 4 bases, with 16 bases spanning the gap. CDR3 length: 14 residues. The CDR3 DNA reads TGTGCCACCACGTTTGACAGGTCAGCCACTGAAGCTTTCTTT. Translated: CATTFDRSATEAFF.

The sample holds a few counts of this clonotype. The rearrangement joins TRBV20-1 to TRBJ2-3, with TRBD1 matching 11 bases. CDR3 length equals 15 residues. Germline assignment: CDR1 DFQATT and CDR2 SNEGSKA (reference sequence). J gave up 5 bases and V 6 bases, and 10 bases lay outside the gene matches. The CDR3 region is CSARWDRGAEDTQYF. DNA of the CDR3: TGCAGTGCCCGCTGGGACAGGGGGGCGGAAGATACGCAGTATTTT.

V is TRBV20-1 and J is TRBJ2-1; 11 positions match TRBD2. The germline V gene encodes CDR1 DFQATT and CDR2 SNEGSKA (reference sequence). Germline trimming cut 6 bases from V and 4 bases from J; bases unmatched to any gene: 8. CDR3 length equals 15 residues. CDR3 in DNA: TGCAGTGCCTATCATAGCGGGAGGGTATACAATGAGCAGTTCTTC. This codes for CSAYHSGRVYNEQFF.

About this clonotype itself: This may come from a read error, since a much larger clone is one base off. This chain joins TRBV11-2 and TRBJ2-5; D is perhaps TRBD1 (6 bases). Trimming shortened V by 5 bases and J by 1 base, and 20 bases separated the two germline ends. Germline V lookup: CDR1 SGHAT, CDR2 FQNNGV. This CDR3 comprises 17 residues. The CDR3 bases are TGTGCCAGCAGCAGAGCTAGCTGGGGGCCCTTCCAAGAGACCCAGTACTTC. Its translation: CASSRASWGPFQETQYF.

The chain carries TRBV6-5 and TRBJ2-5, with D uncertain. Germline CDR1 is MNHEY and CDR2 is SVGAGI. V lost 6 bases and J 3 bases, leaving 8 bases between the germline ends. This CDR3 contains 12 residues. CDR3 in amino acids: CASRSSKETQYF. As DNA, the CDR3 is TGTGCCAGCAGGAGTAGTAAAGAGACCCAGTACTTC.

The CDR3 loop reads CASSLDIRNQPQHF. CDR3 DNA: TGCGCCAGCAGCCTGGACATCCGCAATCAGCCCCAGCATTTT. This chain links TRBV4-3 with TRBJ1-5; D perhaps matches TRBD1 (5 bases). The V gene's germline CDR1 is LGHNA and CDR2 YSLEER. Trimming took off 4 bases at V and 2 bases at J, with 9 bases between the two ends. The length of the CDR3 is 14 residues.

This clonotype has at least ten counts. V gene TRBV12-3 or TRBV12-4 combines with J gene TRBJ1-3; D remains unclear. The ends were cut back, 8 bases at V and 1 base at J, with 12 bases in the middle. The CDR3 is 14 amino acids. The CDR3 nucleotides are TGTGCCAGCGTATTCGTGGGGTCTGGAAACACCATATATTTT. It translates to CASVFVGSGNTIYF.

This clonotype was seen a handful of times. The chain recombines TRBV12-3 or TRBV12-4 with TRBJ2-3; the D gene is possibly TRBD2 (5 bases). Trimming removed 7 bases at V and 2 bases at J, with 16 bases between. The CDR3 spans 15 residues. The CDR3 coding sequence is TGTGCCAGCACCGACACGAGCGGTTACACAGATACGCAGTATTTT. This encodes CASTDTSGYTDTQYF.

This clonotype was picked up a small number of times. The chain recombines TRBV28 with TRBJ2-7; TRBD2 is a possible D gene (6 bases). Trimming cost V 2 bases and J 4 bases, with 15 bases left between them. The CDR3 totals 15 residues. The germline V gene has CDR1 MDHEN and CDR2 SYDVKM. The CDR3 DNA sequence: TGTGCCAGCAGTTTAGGGGGGTACCGTGGGTACGAGCAGTACTTC. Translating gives CASSLGGYRGYEQYF.

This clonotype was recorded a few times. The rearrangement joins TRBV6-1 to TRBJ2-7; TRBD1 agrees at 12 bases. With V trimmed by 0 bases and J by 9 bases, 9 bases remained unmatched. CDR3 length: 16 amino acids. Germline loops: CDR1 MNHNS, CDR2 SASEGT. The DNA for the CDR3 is TGTGCCAGCAGTGAAGCCCCGGGACAGGGGGCTGTCGGGCAGTACTTC. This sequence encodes CASSEAPGQGAVGQYF.

CDR3 nucleotides: TGCAGTGCTAGAGCAATCGGGACAGTGAACCAAGAGACCCAGTACTTC. It yields the protein CSARAIGTVNQETQYF. The V gene is TRBV20-1, the J gene TRBJ2-5, with 7 bases identical to TRBD1. J lost 0 bases, V lost 1 base, and 8 bases had no gene match. Per germline, CDR1 DFQATT and CDR2 SNEGSKA (reference sequence). The CDR3 runs to 16 residues.

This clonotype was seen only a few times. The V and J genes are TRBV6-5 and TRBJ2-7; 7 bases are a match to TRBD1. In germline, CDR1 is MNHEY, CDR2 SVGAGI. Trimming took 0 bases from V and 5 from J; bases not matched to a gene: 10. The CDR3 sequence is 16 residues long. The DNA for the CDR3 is TGTGCCAGCAGTTACTCGTTTGCGACAGGGCGGGACGAGCAGTACTTC. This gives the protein CASSYSFATGRDEQYF.

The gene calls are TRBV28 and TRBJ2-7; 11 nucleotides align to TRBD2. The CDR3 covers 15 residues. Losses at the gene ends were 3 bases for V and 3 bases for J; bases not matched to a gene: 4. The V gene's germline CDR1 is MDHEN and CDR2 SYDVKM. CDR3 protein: CASSLDLAGGYEQYF. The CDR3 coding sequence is TGTGCCAGCAGTTTGGACCTAGCGGGAGGCTACGAGCAGTACTTC.

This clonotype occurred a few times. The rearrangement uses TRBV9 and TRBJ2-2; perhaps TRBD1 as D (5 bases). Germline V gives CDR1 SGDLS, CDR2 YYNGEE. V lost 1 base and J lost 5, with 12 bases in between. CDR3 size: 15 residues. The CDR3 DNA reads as TGTGCCAGCAGCGTACAGGGTGTAGGGACCGGGGAGCTGTTTTTT. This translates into CASSVQGVGTGELFF.

In DNA, the CDR3 is TGTGCCAGCTCACCGTCTTCGGACAGGAACACCGGGGAGCTGTTTTTT. Protein: CASSPSSDRNTGELFF. V usage is TRBV18 and J usage is TRBJ2-2; perhaps TRBD1 as D (6 bases). Trimming removed 3 bases from V and 1 base from J, with 12 bases in between. CDR3 length equals 16 residues. Germline assignment: CDR1 KGHSH and CDR2 LQKENI. The complete variable domain, with remaining parts taken from reference TRBV18 and TRBJ2-2, reads NAGVMQNPRHLVRRRGQEARLRCSPMKGHSHVYWYRQLPEEGLKFMVYLQKENIIDESGMPKERFSAEFPKEGPSILRIQQVVRGDSAAYFCASSPSSDRNTGELFFGEGSRLTVL.

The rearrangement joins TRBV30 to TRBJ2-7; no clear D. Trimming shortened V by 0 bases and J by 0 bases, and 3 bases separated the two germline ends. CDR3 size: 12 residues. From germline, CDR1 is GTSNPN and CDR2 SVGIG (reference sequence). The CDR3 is CAWSVFSYEQYF. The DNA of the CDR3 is TGTGCCTGGAGTGTATTCTCCTACGAGCAGTACTTC.

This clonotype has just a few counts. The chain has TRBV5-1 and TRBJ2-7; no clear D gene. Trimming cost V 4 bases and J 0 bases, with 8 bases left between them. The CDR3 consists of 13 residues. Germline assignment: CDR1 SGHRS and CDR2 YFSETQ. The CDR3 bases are TGCGCCAGCAGCCCGAGTATCTCCTACGAGCAGTACTTC. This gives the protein CASSPSISYEQYF. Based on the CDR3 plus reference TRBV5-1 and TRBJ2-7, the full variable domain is KAGVTQTPRYLIKTRGQQVTLSCSPISGHRSVSWYQQTPGQGLQFLFEYFSETQRNKGNFPGRFSGRQFSNSRSEMNVSTLELGDSALYLCASSPSISYEQYFGPGTRLTVT.